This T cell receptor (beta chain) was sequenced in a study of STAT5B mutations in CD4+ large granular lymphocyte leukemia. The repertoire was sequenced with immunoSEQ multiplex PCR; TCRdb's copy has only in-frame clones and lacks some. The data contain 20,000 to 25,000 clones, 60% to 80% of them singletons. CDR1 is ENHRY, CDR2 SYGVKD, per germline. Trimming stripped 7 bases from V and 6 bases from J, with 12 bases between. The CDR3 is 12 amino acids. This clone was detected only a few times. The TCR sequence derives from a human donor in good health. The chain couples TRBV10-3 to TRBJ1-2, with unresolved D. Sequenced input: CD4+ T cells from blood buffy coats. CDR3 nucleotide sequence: TGTGCCATCAACGCCCCCTGGAATGGCTACACCTTC. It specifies CAINAPWNGYTF.